The following is a T cell receptor beta chain sequence with its context. Its antigen remains unidentified. This entry comes from a study of identifying expanded T cells in peripheral blood. Study-level points and caveats: Technical replicates showed roughly 1.2 changed clones; about two weeks 15 to 20; four weeks 19.

During the collection period, no donor immune events like infections were recorded. Germline-derived CDR1 and CDR2 are SNHLY and FYNNEI. The V end lost 3 bases, the J end lost 5 bases, and 10 bases lay between the germline ends. This CDR3 has 13 amino acids. Assay: immunoSEQ multiplex PCR; the TCRdb copy retains only in-frame clones and omits some. The profile shows 45,000 to 75,000 clones, around 83% of them singletons. The receptor was derived from a person aged 18-70 years in good health. The sequencing sample was made of blood. The rearrangement uses TRBV2 and TRBJ1-2; D remains ambiguous. The CDR3 here is CASSETVRYGYTF. CDR3 nucleotide sequence: TGTGCCAGCAGTGAGACGGTGAGGTATGGCTACACCTTC.